These T cell receptor beta chains were read from a single sample in a study of breast tumors, draining lymph nodes, adjacent tissues. One entry per CDR3 protein, called by TCRdb with MiXCR from the multiplex PCR reads. The table records over 130,000 distinct CDR3 sequences, about 30% of them present only once. The source material was axillary lymph node tissue. The receptors were gathered from a female donor with breast cancer. Some clones in this sample may be carry-over from other donors' samples. Both conserved end residues are part of each CDR3. A D gene is named only where the DNA matches it firmly. Only some rows state a clone size, as once, few, many or a class for expanded clones.

J gene | V gene | D gene | clone size | CDR3 length | CDR3 DNA | CDR3 protein
TRBJ2-2 | TRBV18 | . | . | 15 | TGTGCCAGCTCATCAATGAGAGCGGACACCGGGGAGCTGTTTTTT | CASSSMRADTGELFF
TRBJ2-7 | TRBV19 | . | many | 14 | TGTGCCAGTAGTAAGAGGGGGAGCTACTACGAGCAGTACTTC | CASSKRGSYYEQYF
TRBJ1-3 | TRBV29-1 | . | . | 14 | TGCAGCGTTGTAGGGAGTGGCTCTGGAAACACCATATATTTT | CSVVGSGSGNTIYF
TRBJ2-1 | TRBV7-2 | TRBD2 | many | 15 | TGTGCCAGCAGCTTAATAGCGGGGACCTACAATGAGCAGCTCTTC | CASSLIAGTYNEQLF
TRBJ1-5 | TRBV9 | . | many | 15 | TGTGCCAGCAGCGTAGAGGGGTCAGGGCCGGGGCCCCAGCATTTT | CASSVEGSGPGPQHF
TRBJ1-1 | TRBV7-3 | . | few | 13 | TGTGCCAGCAGCTCAGGAGTGAACACTGAAGCTTTCTTT | CASSSGVNTEAFF
TRBJ2-3 | TRBV5-1 | . | many | 14 | TGCGCCAGCAGCCCGCCGGGGCGAACAGATACGCAGTATTTT | CASSPPGRTDTQYF
TRBJ1-5 | TRBV12-3/TRBV12-4 | . | many | 14 | TGTACCAGCAGGGAAGGAACAGGGACTCAGCCCCAGCATTTT | CTSREGTGTQPQHF
TRBJ2-3 | TRBV2 | . | . | 13 | TGTGCCAGCATGGGGGATAGCACAGATACGCAGTATTTT | CASMGDSTDTQYF
TRBJ1-6 | TRBV5-1 | . | many | 14 | TGCGCCAGCAGCTTGGAGCAGTCAACTTCACCCCTCCACTTT | CASSLEQSTSPLHF
TRBJ2-5 | TRBV14 | . | many | 18 | TGTGCCAGCAGCCAAGGGGCGACTTTTGGGCAGGGCGGAGAGACCCAGTACTTC | CASSQGATFGQGGETQYF
TRBJ1-5 | TRBV6-6 | TRBD1 | few | 17 | TGTGCCAGCAGTCACTCGATTGGACAGGAGAACAATCAGCCCCAGCATTTT | CASSHSIGQENNQPQHF
TRBJ2-7 | TRBV15 | . | . | 14 | TGTGCCACCAGCAAGGGGATCGACTCCTACGAGCAGTACTTC | CATSKGIDSYEQYF
TRBJ2-2 | TRBV19 | . | . | 12 | TGTGCCAGTAGTATAGGGATGGGGGAGCTGTTTTTT | CASSIGMGELFF
TRBJ1-5 | TRBV28 | . | many | 14 | TGTGCCAGCAGTCCTGGGGATAGCAATCAGCCCCAGCATTTT | CASSPGDSNQPQHF
TRBJ1-3 | TRBV20-1 | . | . | 14 | TGCAGTGCTAGGGGCCAGGGGATTCGAACCACCATATATTTC | CSARGQGIRTTIYF
TRBJ2-7 | TRBV10-3 | TRBD1 | many | 15 | TGTGCCATCAGTGAGTCTCGGGACAGGGGAAACGAGCAGTACTTC | CAISESRDRGNEQYF
TRBJ2-3 | TRBV7-2 | . | many | 15 | TGTGCCAGCAGCTTTGGCCAGGGGCATATAGATACGCAGTATTTT | CASSFGQGHIDTQYF
TRBJ1-5 | TRBV10-2 | . | many | 13 | TGCGCCAGCAGTGAGTCCGCCTTTCAGCCCCAGCATTTT | CASSESAFQPQHF
TRBJ2-5 | TRBV2 | . | many | 11 | TGTGCCAGCAGTGCTCCAGAGGCCCAGTACTTC | CASSAPEAQYF
TRBJ2-7 | TRBV20-1 | . | . | 13 | TGCAGTGCTAGGAGGGCGGCTACCTACGAGCAGTACTTC | CSARRAATYEQYF
TRBJ1-2 | TRBV6-5 | TRBD1 | many | 13 | TGTGCCAGCAGTAAAGACAGGGTTAGGAGCTACACCTTC | CASSKDRVRSYTF
TRBJ1-1 | TRBV4-3 | . | . | 13 | TGCGCCAGCAGCCTCGAGGCTGGCGCTGAAGCTTTCTTT | CASSLEAGAEAFF
TRBJ2-3 | TRBV20-1 | TRBD1 | . | 14 | TGCAGTGCAACTCCCGGGACAGGGGGCGATACGCAGTATTTT | CSATPGTGGDTQYF
TRBJ1-1 | TRBV20-1 | . | . | 14 | TGCAGTACTATCGGGGGGCGAATGAACACTGAAGCTTTCTTT | CSTIGGRMNTEAFF
TRBJ1-6 | TRBV2 | TRBD1 | . | 13 | TGTGCCAGCAGACAGGGGGCAAATTCACCCCCTCACTTT | CASRQGANSPPHF
TRBJ2-7 | TRBV7-8 | . | many | 13 | TGTGCCAGCAGCTTGATCCCCGGCTACGAGCAGTACTTC | CASSLIPGYEQYF
TRBJ2-1 | TRBV20-1 | TRBD2 | . | 18 | TGCAGTGCTGAAAAACTAGCGGGGAGACTAAAAATCTACAATGGGCAGTTCTTC | CSAEKLAGRLKIYNGQFF
TRBJ1-2 | TRBV6-2/TRBV6-3 | . | many | 13 | TGTGCCAGCAGTTACGGTTCGAGGGATGGCTACACCTTC | CASSYGSRDGYTF
TRBJ1-2 | TRBV10-3 | TRBD1 | many | 14 | TGTGCCATCAGTGAGTCGGACAGGGGGTTGGGCTACACCTTC | CAISESDRGLGYTF
TRBJ1-5 | TRBV13 | . | many | 14 | TGTGCCAGCAGCTTAGGTCCTAGCAATCAGCCCCAGCATTTT | CASSLGPSNQPQHF
TRBJ1-5 | TRBV6-2/TRBV6-3 | . | many | 12 | TGTGCCAGCAGTTACCCGTCTGGGCCCCAGCATTTT | CASSYPSGPQHF
TRBJ1-2 | TRBV6-5 | . | . | 14 | TGTGCCAGCAGTCACTTCCGGGGTGACTATGGCTACACCTTC | CASSHFRGDYGYTF
TRBJ1-4 | TRBV24-1 | . | many | 18 | TGTGCCACCAGTGACTCACCAAACCCCAACAAAATAGGGGAAAAACTGTTTTTT | CATSDSPNPNKIGEKLFF
TRBJ2-5 | TRBV15 | . | many | 15 | TGTGCCACCAGCAGATATTCGACAGGTCAAGAGACCCAGTACTTC | CATSRYSTGQETQYF
TRBJ2-1 | TRBV30 | . | many | 13 | TGTGCCTGGAGTGTATTGCCTGGAAATGAGCAGTTCTTC | CAWSVLPGNEQFF
TRBJ1-3 | TRBV6-1 | . | many | 13 | TGTGCCATCAATCGGGCCTCTGGAAACACCATATATTTT | CAINRASGNTIYF
TRBJ1-3 | TRBV6-6 | . | many | 15 | TGTGCCAGCACCAAAAGCAGGGGTTCAGGAAACACCATATATTTT | CASTKSRGSGNTIYF
TRBJ2-1 | TRBV4-3 | . | many | 14 | TGCGCCAGCAGCCAAGTCCAGGGGAGCAATGAGCAGTTCTTC | CASSQVQGSNEQFF
TRBJ1-6 | TRBV5-1 | TRBD1 | many | 15 | TGCGCCAGCAGCTTGGAGGGCAGGGGGCAGTCACCCCTCCACTTT | CASSLEGRGQSPLHF
TRBJ2-7 | TRBV5-1 | . | few | 15 | TGCGCCAGCAGTTCGGGTGGGGGGTCCGCCTACGAGCAGTACTTC | CASSSGGGSAYEQYF
TRBJ1-1 | TRBV20-1 | . | once | 11 | TGCAGTGCGAAAGGGGACACTGAAGCTTTCTTT | CSAKGDTEAFF
TRBJ2-4 | TRBV5-1 | . | many | 15 | TGCGCCAGCAGCTTGTCATCGGGGGCAAAAAACATTCAGTACTTC | CASSLSSGAKNIQYF
TRBJ1-4 | TRBV6-5 | . | many | 13 | TGTGCCAGCAGTTTCAGGGCGGGGGGAAAACTGTTTTTT | CASSFRAGGKLFF
TRBJ1-5 | TRBV7-2 | . | many | 13 | TGTGCCAGCACTGCCGGAAGCAATCAGCCCCAGCATTTT | CASTAGSNQPQHF
TRBJ1-4 | TRBV5-1 | . | many | 14 | TGCGCCAGCAGCTCGGGCCGCCTGGACGAAAAACTGTTTTTT | CASSSGRLDEKLFF
TRBJ1-1 | TRBV15 | . | . | 14 | TGTGCCACCAGCAGAGATGCAAACCAGAGTGAAGCTTTCTTT | CATSRDANQSEAFF
TRBJ2-1 | TRBV20-1 | TRBD1 | . | 14 | TGCAGTGCCCGACCGCCCAGGGGGCGAAATGAGCAGTTCTTC | CSARPPRGRNEQFF
TRBJ1-3 | TRBV30 | . | few | 13 | TGTGCCTGGAAACCGGGGGGCGGAAACACCATATATTTT | CAWKPGGGNTIYF
TRBJ1-3 | TRBV6-9 | TRBD1 | . | 17 | TGTGCCAGCAGCCCACGGACAGGGGGACTTTCTGGAAACACCATATATTTT | CASSPRTGGLSGNTIYF
TRBJ1-2 | TRBV18 | TRBD1 | many | 13 | TGTGCCAGCTCAACAACCGGGACAGATGGCTACACCTTC | CASSTTGTDGYTF
TRBJ1-5 | TRBV6-6 | . | . | 14 | TGTGCCAGCAGTTCGGTGGATCGGGACATTGGCCAGCATTTT | CASSSVDRDIGQHF
TRBJ2-3 | TRBV5-1 | TRBD2 | . | 16 | TGCGCCAGCAGACCCCTGACTAGCGTTCCCGCAGATACGCGGTATTTT | CASRPLTSVPADTRYF